The clone carrying this T cell receptor (beta chain) was observed a few times. Its specificity is unknown. Every patient had mismatch repair deficiency by PCR or immunohistochemistry. This sample was taken from a study of PD-1 blockade in mismatch repair-deficient tumors. About the research overall: Patients had some twelve mismatch repair-deficient cancer types, all previously treated and progressing.

Measured with immunoSEQ multiplex PCR; TCRdb has only the in-frame clones, and not every one. Of some 100,000 clones in the sample, 70% to 85% were seen once. Whole-study results and caveats: Tumor-resident clones, often undetectable pretreatment in blood, expanded then contracted after pembrolizumab.

CDR3 length: 18 amino acids. Trimming at V came to 3 bases and at J to 7 bases, leaving 11 bases not matched to a gene. Germline V gives CDR1 MGHRA, CDR2 YSYEKL. The sequences come from peripheral blood, collected about 36 weeks after starting pembrolizumab. This TCR came from an adult with mismatch repair-deficient cancer. The V call is TRBV4-1, the J call TRBJ2-1, with 14 bases matching TRBD2. The chain's CDR3 is CASSQDRLAGGPWNEQFF. The DNA for the CDR3 is TGCGCCAGCAGCCAGGACCGACTAGCGGGAGGGCCCTGGAATGAGCAGTTCTTC.